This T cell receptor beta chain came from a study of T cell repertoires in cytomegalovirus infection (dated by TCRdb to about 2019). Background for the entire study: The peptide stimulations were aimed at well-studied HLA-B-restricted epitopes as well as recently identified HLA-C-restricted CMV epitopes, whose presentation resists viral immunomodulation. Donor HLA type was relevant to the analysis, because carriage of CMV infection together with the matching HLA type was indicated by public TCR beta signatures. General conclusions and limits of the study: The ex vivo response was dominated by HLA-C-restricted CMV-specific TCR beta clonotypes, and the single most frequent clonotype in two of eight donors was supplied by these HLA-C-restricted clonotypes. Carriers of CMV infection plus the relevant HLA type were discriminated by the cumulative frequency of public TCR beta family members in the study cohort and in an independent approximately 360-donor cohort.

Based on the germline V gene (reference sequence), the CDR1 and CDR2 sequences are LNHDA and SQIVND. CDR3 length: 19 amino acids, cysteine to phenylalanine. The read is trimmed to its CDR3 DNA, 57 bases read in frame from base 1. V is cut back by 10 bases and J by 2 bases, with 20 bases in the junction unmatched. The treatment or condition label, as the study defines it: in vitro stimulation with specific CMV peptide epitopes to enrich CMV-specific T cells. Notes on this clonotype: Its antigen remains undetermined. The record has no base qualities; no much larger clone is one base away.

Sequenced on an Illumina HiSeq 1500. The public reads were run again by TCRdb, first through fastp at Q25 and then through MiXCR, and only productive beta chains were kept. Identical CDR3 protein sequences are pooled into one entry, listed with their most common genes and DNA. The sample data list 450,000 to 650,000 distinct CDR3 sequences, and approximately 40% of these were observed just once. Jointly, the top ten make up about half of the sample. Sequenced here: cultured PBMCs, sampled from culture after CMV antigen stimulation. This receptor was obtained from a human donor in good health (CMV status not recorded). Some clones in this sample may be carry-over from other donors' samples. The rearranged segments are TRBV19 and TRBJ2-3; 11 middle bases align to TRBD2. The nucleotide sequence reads TGTGCCACCGGGGGGGGCACAAGACCTAGCGGGAGGCCCACAGATACGCAGTATTTT. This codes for CATGGGTRPSGRPTDTQYF.